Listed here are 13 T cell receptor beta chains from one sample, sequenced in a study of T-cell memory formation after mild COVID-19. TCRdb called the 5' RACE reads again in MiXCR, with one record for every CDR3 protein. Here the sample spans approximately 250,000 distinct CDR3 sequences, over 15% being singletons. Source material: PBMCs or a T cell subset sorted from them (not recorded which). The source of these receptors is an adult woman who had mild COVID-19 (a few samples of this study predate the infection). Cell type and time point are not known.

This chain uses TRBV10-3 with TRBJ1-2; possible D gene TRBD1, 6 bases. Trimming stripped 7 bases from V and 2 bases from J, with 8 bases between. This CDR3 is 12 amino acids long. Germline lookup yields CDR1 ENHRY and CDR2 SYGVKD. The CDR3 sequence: CAITGQNYGYTF. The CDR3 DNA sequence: TGTGCCATCACTGGACAGAACTATGGCTACACCTTC.

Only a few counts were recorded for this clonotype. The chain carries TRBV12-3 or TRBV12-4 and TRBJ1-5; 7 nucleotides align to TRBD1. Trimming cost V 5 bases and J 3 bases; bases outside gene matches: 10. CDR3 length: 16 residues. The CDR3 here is CASSPTTGDVNQPQHF. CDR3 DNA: TGTGCCAGCAGTCCAACCACAGGGGACGTCAATCAGCCCCAGCATTTT.

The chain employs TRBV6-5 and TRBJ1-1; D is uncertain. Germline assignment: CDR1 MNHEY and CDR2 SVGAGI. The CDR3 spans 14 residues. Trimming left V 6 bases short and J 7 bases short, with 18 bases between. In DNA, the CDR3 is TGTGCCAGCAGGCTAACACTTTCGGTGGGTGAAGCTTTCTTT. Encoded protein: CASRLTLSVGEAFF.

The CDR3, as DNA: TGTGCCATCAGTGAGGGGGTCAAAGAGACCCAGTACTTC. Translating gives CAISEGVKETQYF. The genes are TRBV10-3 and TRBJ2-5, with D unclear. The V end lost 2 bases, the J end lost 3 bases, and 7 bases lay between the germline ends. The CDR3 spans 13 residues. Germline assignment: CDR1 ENHRY and CDR2 SYGVKD.

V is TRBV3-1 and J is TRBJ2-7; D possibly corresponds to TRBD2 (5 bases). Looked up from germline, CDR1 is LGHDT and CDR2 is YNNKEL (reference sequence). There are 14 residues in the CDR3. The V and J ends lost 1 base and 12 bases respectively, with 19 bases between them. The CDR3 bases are TGTGCCAGCAGCCAAGGGTCCGGGATAAGACTTCGGTACTTC. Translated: CASSQGSGIRLRYF.

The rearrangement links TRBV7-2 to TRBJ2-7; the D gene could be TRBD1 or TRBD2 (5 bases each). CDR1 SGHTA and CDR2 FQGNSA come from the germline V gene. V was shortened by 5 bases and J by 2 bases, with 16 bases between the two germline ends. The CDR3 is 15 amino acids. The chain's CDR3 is CASSPARDPAYEQYF. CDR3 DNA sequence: TGTGCCAGCAGCCCCGCCCGGGACCCAGCCTACGAGCAGTACTTC.

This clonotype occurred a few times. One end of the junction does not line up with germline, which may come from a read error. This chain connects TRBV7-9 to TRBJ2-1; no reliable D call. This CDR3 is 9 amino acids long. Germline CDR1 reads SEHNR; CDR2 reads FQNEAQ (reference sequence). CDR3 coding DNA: TGTGCCAGCAGCACCAGATGGTCCTTC. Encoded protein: CASSTRWSF.

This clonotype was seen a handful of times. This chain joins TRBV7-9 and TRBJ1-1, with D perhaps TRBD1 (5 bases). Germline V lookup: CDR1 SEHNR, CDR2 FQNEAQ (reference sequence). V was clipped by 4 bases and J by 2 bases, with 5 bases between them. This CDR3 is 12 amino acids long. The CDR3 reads CASSWDNTEAFF. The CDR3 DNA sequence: TGTGCCAGCAGCTGGGACAACACTGAAGCTTTCTTT. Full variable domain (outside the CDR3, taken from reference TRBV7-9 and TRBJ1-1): DTGVSQNPRHKITKRGQNVTFRCDPISEHNRLYWYRQTLGQGPEFLTYFQNEAQLEKSRLLSDRFSAERPKGSFSTLEIQRTEQGDSAMYLCASSWDNTEAFFGQGTRLTVV.

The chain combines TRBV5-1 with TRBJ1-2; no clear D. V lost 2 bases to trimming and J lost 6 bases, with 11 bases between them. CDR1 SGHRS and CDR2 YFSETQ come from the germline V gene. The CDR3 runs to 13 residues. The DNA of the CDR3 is TGCGCCAGCAGCTTAGGCCCGGGGAATGGCTACACCTTC. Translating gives CASSLGPGNGYTF.

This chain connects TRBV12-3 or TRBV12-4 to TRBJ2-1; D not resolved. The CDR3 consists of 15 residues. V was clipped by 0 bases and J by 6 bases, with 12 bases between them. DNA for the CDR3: TGTGCCAGCAGTTTAGCCGGCAGTCAGGCCAATGAGCAGTTCTTC. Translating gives CASSLAGSQANEQFF.

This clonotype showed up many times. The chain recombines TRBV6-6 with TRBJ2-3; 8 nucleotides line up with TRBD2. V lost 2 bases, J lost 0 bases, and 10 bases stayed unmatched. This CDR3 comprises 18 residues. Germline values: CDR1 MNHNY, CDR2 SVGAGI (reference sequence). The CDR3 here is CASSYPNSGLGSTDTQYF. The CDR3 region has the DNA TGTGCCAGCAGTTACCCGAACTCGGGACTAGGAAGCACAGATACGCAGTATTTT.

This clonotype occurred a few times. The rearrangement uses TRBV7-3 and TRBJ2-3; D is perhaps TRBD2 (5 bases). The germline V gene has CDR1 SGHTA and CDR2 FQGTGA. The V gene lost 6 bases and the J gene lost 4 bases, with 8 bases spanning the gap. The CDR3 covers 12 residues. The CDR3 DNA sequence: TGTGCCAGCAGGGGGAGCGCAGATACGCAGTATTTT. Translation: CASRGSADTQYF.

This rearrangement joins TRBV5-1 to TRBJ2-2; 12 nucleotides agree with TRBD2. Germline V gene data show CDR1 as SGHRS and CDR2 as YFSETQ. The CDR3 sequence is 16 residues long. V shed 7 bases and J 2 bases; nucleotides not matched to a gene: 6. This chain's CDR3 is CASGRTSGDNTGELFF. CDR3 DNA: TGCGCCAGCGGACGGACTAGCGGGGATAACACCGGGGAGCTGTTTTTT.